The present TCR beta chain was sequenced within a study of T cell repertoires in cytomegalovirus infection. Of note for this clonotype: Antigen specificity is unknown.

CDR3 length equals 12 residues. Germline values: CDR1 GTSNPN, CDR2 SVGIG (reference sequence). V shed 8 bases and J shed 4 bases, with 14 bases lying between them. One entry per CDR3 protein results from TCRdb running MiXCR on the reads. Among some 130,000 distinct CDR3 sequences listed, over 30% were seen once. The chain links TRBV30 to TRBJ1-1; D is possibly TRBD1 (5 bases). This material consisted of CD8+ T cells from cultured PBMCs, taken from culture after CMV antigen stimulation. This clonotype was sampled from a human donor in good health (CMV status not recorded). Some clones in this sample may be carry-over from other donors' samples. The CDR3 nucleotides read TGTGCCGGGGACCCGGCTGGCACTGAAGCTTTCTTT. It is translated as CAGDPAGTEAFF.